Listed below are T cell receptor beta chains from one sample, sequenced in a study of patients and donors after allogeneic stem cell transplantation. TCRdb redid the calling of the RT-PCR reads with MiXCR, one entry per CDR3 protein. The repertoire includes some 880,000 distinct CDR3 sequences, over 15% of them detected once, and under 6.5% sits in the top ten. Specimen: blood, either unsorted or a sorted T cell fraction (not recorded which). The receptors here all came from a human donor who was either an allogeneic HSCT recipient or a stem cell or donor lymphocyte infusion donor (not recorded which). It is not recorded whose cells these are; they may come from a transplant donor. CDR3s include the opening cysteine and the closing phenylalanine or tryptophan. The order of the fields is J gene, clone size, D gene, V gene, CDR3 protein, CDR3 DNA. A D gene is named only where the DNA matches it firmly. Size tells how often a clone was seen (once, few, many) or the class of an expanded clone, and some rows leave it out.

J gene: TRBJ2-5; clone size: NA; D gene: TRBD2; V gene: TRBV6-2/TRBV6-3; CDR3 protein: CASSYSLAGGSQETQYF; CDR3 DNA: TGTGCCAGCAGTTACTCCCTAGCGGGGGGCTCACAAGAGACCCAGTACTTC
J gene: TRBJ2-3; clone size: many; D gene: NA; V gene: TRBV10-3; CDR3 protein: CAISAGRSTDTQYF; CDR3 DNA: TGTGCCATCAGTGCCGGCAGGAGCACAGATACGCAGTATTTT
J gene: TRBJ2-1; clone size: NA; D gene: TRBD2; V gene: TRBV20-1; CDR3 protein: CSARQGLVYNEQFF; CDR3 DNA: TGCAGTGCCCGCCAGGGACTAGTTTACAATGAGCAGTTCTTC
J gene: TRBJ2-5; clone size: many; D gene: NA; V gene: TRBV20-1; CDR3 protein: CSAKPRLPAETQYF; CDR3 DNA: TGCAGTGCAAAACCTCGACTACCCGCAGAGACCCAGTACTTC
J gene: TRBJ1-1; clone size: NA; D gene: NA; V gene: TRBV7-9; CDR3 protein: CASSLAPGNEAFF; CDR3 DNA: TGTGCCAGCAGTCTAGCGCCCGGCAACGAAGCTTTCTTT
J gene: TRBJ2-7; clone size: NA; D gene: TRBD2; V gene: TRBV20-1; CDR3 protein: CSALGTSGYEQYF; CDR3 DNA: TGCAGTGCTCTCGGGACTAGCGGTTACGAGCAGTACTTC
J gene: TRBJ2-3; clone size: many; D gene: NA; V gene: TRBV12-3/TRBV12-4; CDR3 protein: CASGGSGDTQYF; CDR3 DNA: TGTGCCAGCGGGGGCTCGGGGGATACGCAGTATTTT
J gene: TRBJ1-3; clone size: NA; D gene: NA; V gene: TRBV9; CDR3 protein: CASSVARNGNTIYF; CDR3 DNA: TGTGCCAGCAGCGTAGCCAGGAACGGAAACACCATATATTTT
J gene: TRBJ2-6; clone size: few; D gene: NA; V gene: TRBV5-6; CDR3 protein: CASSETGRQFSGANVLTF; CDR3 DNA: TGTGCCAGCAGCGAAACGGGACGACAATTCTCTGGGGCCAACGTCCTGACTTTC
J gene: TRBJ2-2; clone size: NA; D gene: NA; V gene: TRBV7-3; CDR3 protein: CASSLTLYDGELFF; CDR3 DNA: TGTGCCAGCAGCTTAACCCTCTACGACGGGGAGCTGTTTTTT
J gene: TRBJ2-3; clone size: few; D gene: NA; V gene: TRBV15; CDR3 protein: CATSSQGRADTQYF; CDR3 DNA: TGTGCCACCAGCAGCCAGGGTAGAGCAGATACGCAGTATTTT
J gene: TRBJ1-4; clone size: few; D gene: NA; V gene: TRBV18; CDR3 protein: CASSPARATEKLFF; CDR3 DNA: TGTGCCAGCTCACCGGCCCGGGCAACGGAAAAACTGTTTTTT
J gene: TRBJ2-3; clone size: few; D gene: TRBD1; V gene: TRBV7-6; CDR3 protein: CASSLVDRGTQYF; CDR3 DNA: TGTGCCAGCAGCTTAGTCGACAGGGGGACGCAGTATTTT
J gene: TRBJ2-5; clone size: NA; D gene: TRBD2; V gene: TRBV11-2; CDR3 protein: CASSLGLAGMGETQYF; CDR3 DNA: TGTGCCAGCAGCTTAGGGCTAGCGGGGATGGGAGAGACCCAGTACTTC
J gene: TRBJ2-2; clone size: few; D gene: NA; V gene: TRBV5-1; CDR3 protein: CASSLWLDQGGELFF; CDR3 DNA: TGCGCCAGCAGCCTCTGGCTAGATCAGGGCGGGGAGCTGTTTTTT
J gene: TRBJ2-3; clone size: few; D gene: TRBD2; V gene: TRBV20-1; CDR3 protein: CSAPTLGGGARDTQYF; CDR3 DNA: TGCAGTGCACCTACCCTAGGCGGGGGGGCGAGAGATACGCAGTATTTT
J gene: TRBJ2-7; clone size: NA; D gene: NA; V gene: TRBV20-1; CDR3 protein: CSAEAGRVNEQYF; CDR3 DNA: TGCAGTGCTGAGGCGGGTAGGGTTAACGAGCAGTACTTC
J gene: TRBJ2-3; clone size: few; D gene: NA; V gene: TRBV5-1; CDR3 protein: CASSISGHGTDTQYF; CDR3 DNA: TGCGCCAGCAGCATTTCGGGACACGGCACAGATACGCAGTATTTT
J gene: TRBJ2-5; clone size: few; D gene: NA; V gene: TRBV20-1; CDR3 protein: CSARWPGKYQETQYF; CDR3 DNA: TGCAGTGCTAGATGGCCAGGAAAATACCAAGAGACCCAGTACTTC
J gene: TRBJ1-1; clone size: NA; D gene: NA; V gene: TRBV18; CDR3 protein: CASSPLGGRGTEAFF; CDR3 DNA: TGTGCCAGCTCACCTCTCGGGGGCCGAGGCACTGAAGCTTTCTTT
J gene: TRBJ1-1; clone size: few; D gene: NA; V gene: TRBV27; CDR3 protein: CASRREGAMNTEAFF; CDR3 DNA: TGTGCCAGCAGGAGGGAAGGAGCCATGAACACTGAAGCTTTCTTT
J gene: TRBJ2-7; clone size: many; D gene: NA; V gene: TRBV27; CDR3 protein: CASSTTYRDTEQYF; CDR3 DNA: TGTGCCAGCAGTACCACCTACCGGGACACCGAGCAGTACTTC
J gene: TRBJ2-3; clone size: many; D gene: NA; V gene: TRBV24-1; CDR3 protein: CATSDYTDTQYF; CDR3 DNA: TGTGCCACCAGTGATTACACAGATACGCAGTATTTT
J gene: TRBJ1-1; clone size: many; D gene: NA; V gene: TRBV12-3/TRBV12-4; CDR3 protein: CASSLARSGYTEAFF; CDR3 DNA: TGTGCCAGCAGTTTAGCGCGCTCGGGGTACACTGAAGCTTTCTTT
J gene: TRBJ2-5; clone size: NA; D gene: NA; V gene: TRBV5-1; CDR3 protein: CASGLVSWETQYF; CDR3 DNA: TGCGCCAGTGGTCTGGTCTCCTGGGAGACCCAGTACTTC
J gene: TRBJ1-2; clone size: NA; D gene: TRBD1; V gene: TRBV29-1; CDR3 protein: CSITTGSYGYTF; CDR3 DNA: TGCAGCATAACGACAGGGAGCTATGGCTACACCTTC